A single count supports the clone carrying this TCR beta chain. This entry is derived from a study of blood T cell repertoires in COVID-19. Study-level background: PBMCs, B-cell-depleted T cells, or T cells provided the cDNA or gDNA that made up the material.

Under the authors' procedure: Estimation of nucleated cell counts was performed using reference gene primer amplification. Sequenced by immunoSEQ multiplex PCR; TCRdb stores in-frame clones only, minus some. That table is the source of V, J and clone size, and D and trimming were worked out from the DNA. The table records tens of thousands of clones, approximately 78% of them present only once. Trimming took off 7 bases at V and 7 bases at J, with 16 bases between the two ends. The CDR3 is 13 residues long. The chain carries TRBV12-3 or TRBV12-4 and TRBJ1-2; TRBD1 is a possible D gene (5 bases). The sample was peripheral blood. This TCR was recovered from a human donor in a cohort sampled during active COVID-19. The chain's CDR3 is CASKVGGGSGYTF. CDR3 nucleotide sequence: TGTGCCAGCAAGGTGGGGGGGGGTAGTGGCTACACCTTC.